This T cell receptor (beta chain) was profiled in a study of post-analysis software for immune sequencing data. Study overall: Relapsing-remitting, secondary progressive and progressive-relapsing multiple sclerosis courses were included. General study points: When compared against controls, multiple sclerosis patients showed significantly lower normalized Chao1 diversity. Roughly 5 TRBV segments were significantly more frequent in patients than in controls. TRBV5-6, TRBV5-1 and TRBV20-1 were among these segments.

The table lists this clonotype with a few counts. The antigen is not known. Germline assignment: CDR1 MGHRA and CDR2 YSYEKL. The CDR3 is 20 residues long. J lost 6 bases, V lost 1 base, and 17 bases had no gene match. Each TCR beta cDNA library carried unique molecular identifiers. Input amounts of roughly 0.85 to 11 million T cells were used. These gave about 500,000 cDNA molecules, so each molecule approximated one T cell. TCRdb ran MiXCR on the PCR reads and lists one entry per CDR3 protein. Of hundreds of thousands of distinct CDR3 sequences listed, roughly 46% are singletons. The sequenced material came from blood. The J gene is TRBJ2-1, the V gene TRBV4-1; 11 bases fit TRBD2. The origin of this receptor is a girl aged 5-17 years with multiple sclerosis. The CDR3: CASSQGTSGSISGLGNEQFF. DNA for the CDR3: TGCGCCAGCAGCCAAGGCACTAGCGGGAGTATTTCGGGGCTAGGCAATGAGCAGTTCTTC.